This TCR beta chain was recovered during a study of post-analysis software for immune sequencing data (dated by TCRdb to 2014 to 2015). Regarding the study in general: Relapsing-remitting, secondary progressive and progressive-relapsing multiple sclerosis were recorded as disease courses, and subtype annotation was lacking for some patients. The patient repertoires were set against about eleven previously published healthy control repertoires from donors whose ages ranged from roughly 6 to 25 years. A subset of samples was prepared in parallel using single-end sample barcoding, then pooled and co-amplified after Illumina adapter ligation. What the research found in general, with its limitations: When samples were clustered directly using the F measure, samples prepared in the same batch co-clustered strongly, which prompted a batch-effect correction. Multiple sclerosis patients had significantly lower normalized Chao1 diversity than controls, a result that suggests substantial peripheral T-cell clonal expansion. The control group was slightly older than the multiple sclerosis patient group. Significantly higher frequencies in patients than in controls were found for five or six TRBV segments, including TRBV5-6, TRBV5-1 and TRBV20-1.

TCR beta repertoires were profiled from peripheral blood of 10 to 15 young patients with multiple sclerosis to demonstrate the VDJtools post-analysis software. Multiple sclerosis patients were children and adolescents aged about 6 to 17 years. V ends up 5 bases short and J 3 bases short, with an unmatched junction base count of 4. The CDR3 numbers 16 residues from cysteine through phenylalanine. Only the CDR3 part of the read is kept: 48 bases, read in frame from the first base. Points on this clonotype: Its antigen is unknown. Base qualities were left out, and no much larger clone turns up one base away.

Receptor amplification or capture employed PCR. The run used an Illumina HiSeq 2500. Unique molecular identifiers were incorporated into TCR beta cDNA libraries to reduce PCR and sequencing biases. Per 1 to 10 million input T cells, some 500,000 cDNA molecules were obtained, such that each molecule approximated one T cell. The patient libraries were prepared and sequenced with the same protocol used for the earlier healthy control dataset. Within a given batch, samples were prepared together, multiplexed and sequenced on the same HiSeq lane. Under the source paper's analysis protocol: MIGEC handled the raw barcoded reads, throwing out single-read molecular identifier groups before consensus assembly and CDR3 extraction. VDJtools was used for post-analysis of the clonotype tables, and diversity was normalized by down-sampling every dataset to the size of the smallest sample. In repertoire overlap clustering, CDR3 amino acid sequences, but not nucleotide sequences, were matched to correct batch-related cross-sample contamination. Through fastp at Q25 and MiXCR, TCRdb rebuilt clones from the public reads, retaining in-frame beta chains. All rows with the same CDR3 protein become a single entry with the most common DNA and genes. The authors' filters were not applied to this entry. The sample records hundreds of thousands of distinct CDR3 sequences, over 35% of which are singletons. Around 10% of the sample goes to the ten largest clones.

The source of this sequence is a girl aged 5-17 years with multiple sclerosis. The sequence is built from TRBV12-3 or TRBV12-4 and TRBJ2-1; 13 bases in the junction line up with TRBD2. Sequenced input: blood. The DNA sequence reads TGTGCCAGCAGTCGTAGGACTAGCGGGAGCTACAATGAGCAGTTCTTC. The encoded protein is CASSRRTSGSYNEQFF.